The 12 T cell receptor beta chains reported below all come from one sample, sequenced in a study of blood T cell repertoires in COVID-19. Method: immunoSEQ multiplex PCR; TCRdb's copy keeps in-frame clones and lacks some. The profile covers fewer than 250,000 clones, with about 85% appearing a single time and 5.5% to 8% taken by the ten largest. What was sequenced was peripheral blood. The receptor source for this set is a woman in her sixties or seventies with active or convalescent COVID-19.

The chain employs TRBV4-2 and TRBJ2-5; D remains unclear. Trimming removed 0 bases at V and 5 bases at J, with 7 bases between. There are 13 residues in the CDR3. The V gene's germline CDR1 is LGHNA and CDR2 YNFKEQ. This CDR3 is CASSQDRMETQYF. The CDR3 bases are TGTGCCAGCAGCCAAGACAGGATGGAGACCCAGTACTTC.

V and J are TRBV19 and TRBJ2-4, with TRBD2 identical over 8 bases. This CDR3 region has 16 residues. J was trimmed by 9 bases and V by 4 bases; bases with no gene match: 14. Germline CDR1 and CDR2: LNHDA and SQIVND (reference sequence). Here the CDR3 DNA reads TGTGCCAGTAGTACCTACCCCCGAGCGGGAGCTCCCATTCAGTACTTC. It translates to CASSTYPRAGAPIQYF.

To note about this clone: Other DNA sequences in this sample translate to the same CDR3. The chain uses TRBV7-9 and TRBJ1-1; 8 bases align to TRBD1. This CDR3 region has 14 residues. V gave up 5 bases and J gave up 1 base; unmatched junction bases: 3. CDR1 is SEHNR, CDR2 FQNEAQ, per germline (reference sequence). The CDR3 DNA follows: TGTGCCAGCAGCACCGGACAGGGGAACACTGAAGCTTTCTTT. Translation: CASSTGQGNTEAFF.

This clone was observed a few times. In DNA form, the CDR3 reads TGTGCCAGCAGCTTGGGGAGTAATGAAAAACTGTTTTTT. Protein sequence: CASSLGSNEKLFF. The rearrangement joins TRBV7-9 to TRBJ1-4; the D is unclear. CDR1 and CDR2 from the germline V gene are SEHNR and FQNEAQ (reference sequence). The CDR3 covers 13 residues. The V end was cut by 3 bases, the J end by 4 bases, with 6 bases between.

The chain carries TRBV30 and TRBJ2-7; no clear D. The length of the CDR3 is 13 residues. The germline V gene has CDR1 GTSNPN and CDR2 SVGIG (reference sequence). V lost 0 bases and J 6 bases, leaving 12 bases between the germline ends. CDR3 sequence (DNA): TGTGCCTGGAGTGTACTTCTAACTGGCGAGCAGTACTTC. Protein product: CAWSVLLTGEQYF.

Regarding this clone: A junction boundary mismatches the germline segment, possibly from a read error. J is TRBJ2-3 and V is TRBV7-7; 7 bases map to TRBD2. The CDR3 spans 15 residues. CDR1 is SSHAT, CDR2 FNYEAQ, per germline (reference sequence). The CDR3 coding sequence is TGTGCTAGCAGCTTAGGCCTGGGGGGGGCAGATACGCAGTATTTT. This encodes CASSLGLGGADTQYF.

This clone was recorded once. The rearrangement joins TRBV4-1 to TRBJ1-1; possible D gene TRBD1, 6 bases. This CDR3 is 14 amino acids long. Trimming pared 2 bases from V and 1 base from J, leaving 8 bases between. Germline V gene lookup returns CDR1 MGHRA and CDR2 YSYEKL. The CDR3 DNA follows: TGCGCCAGCAGCCAAATGGACAGGAACACTGAAGCTTTCTTT. This gives the protein CASSQMDRNTEAFF.

The rearrangement links TRBV7-6 to TRBJ2-7; TRBD1 is a possible D gene (6 bases). Germline values: CDR1 SGHVS, CDR2 FNYEAQ. This CDR3 region has 16 residues. V lost 5 bases and J 0 bases, leaving 17 bases between the germline ends. CDR3 sequence reads: CASSLRTDSRSYEQYF. DNA of the CDR3: TGTGCCAGCAGCCTCCGGACAGACAGCCGCTCCTACGAGCAGTACTTC.

V is TRBV30 and J is TRBJ1-5; no clear D. The CDR3 is 17 residues long. Germline CDR1 reads GTSNPN; CDR2 reads SVGIG (reference sequence). Trimming removed 0 bases at V and 0 bases at J, with 15 bases between. The CDR3 DNA is TGTGCCTGGAGTGTGTGGAGGGCAGATAGTAGCAATCAGCCCCAGCATTTT. It yields the protein CAWSVWRADSSNQPQHF.

This chain uses TRBV5-4 with TRBJ2-1; TRBD2 agrees at 12 bases. Germline CDR1 and CDR2: SGHNT and YYREEE (reference sequence). CDR3 length equals 20 residues. Trimming removed 4 bases from V and 8 bases from J; junction bases left unmatched: 22. Here the CDR3 DNA reads TGTGCCAGCAGCCCGGCCCCTAGCGCCCTAGCGGGGGGGGCGGGGGATGAGCAGTTCTTC. Amino acids: CASSPAPSALAGGAGDEQFF.

The gene calls are TRBV24-1 and TRBJ2-3, with D possibly matching TRBD2 (6 bases). The CDR3 is made up of 13 amino acids. Trimming cost V 4 bases and J 9 bases, with 13 bases left between them. Germline V gives CDR1 KGHDR, CDR2 SFDVKD. Here the CDR3 DNA reads TGTGCCACCAGTGAGGCAGCCCGGGGGACGCAGTATTTT. Protein sequence: CATSEAARGTQYF.

The V and J genes are TRBV21-1 and TRBJ1-4; the table names TRBD1, a call not compared with the DNA. TRBV21-1 is labeled a pseudogene. CDR3 size: 15 residues. DNA of the CDR3: TGTGCCAGCAGCAAAGAAGTGACAGGGAATGAAAAACTGTTTTTT. It translates to CASSKEVTGNEKLFF.